This section outlines one T cell receptor (beta chain) sequence together with its context. Its antigen remains unknown. Per germline, CDR1 SEHNR and CDR2 FQNEAQ (reference sequence). The ends lost 5 bases at V and 6 bases at J; junction bases unmatched: 8. The CDR3 consists of 15 residues. This sample stems from a study of T-cell memory formation after mild COVID-19. Across the whole study: The two donors had largely donor-specific TCR clusters. Study-wide findings and caveats: CD4/CD8 balance characterized clones contracting day 15 to 85, and CD4+ skew characterized later expanders.

Using constant-segment primers, 5'RACE produced TCR alpha and TCR beta cDNA libraries carrying sample barcodes and UMIs. Via MiXCR, TCRdb re-called the 5' RACE reads, giving one row per CDR3 protein. This sample has about 49,000 distinct CDR3 sequences; approximately 7% occur once, and the top ten carry approximately 1.5%. The specimen sequenced was PBMCs or a T cell subset sorted from them (not recorded which). The TCR comes from a man younger than 35 who had mild COVID-19 (a few samples of this study predate the infection). Cell type and time point are not known. The V gene is TRBV7-9, the J gene TRBJ1-2; 11 nucleotides match TRBD1. The CDR3 region is CASSATGQGADGYTF. Here the CDR3 DNA reads TGTGCCAGCAGCGCCACTGGACAGGGGGCGGATGGCTACACCTTC.